The 17 T cell receptor beta chains listed next were all sequenced from one sample in a study of blood T cell repertoires in COVID-19. Measured with immunoSEQ multiplex PCR; TCRdb has only the in-frame clones, and not every one. Of about 26,000 clones listed, 85% to 95% were seen once; the top ten hold around 2.1%. The specimen sequenced was peripheral blood. The receptors derive from a human donor in a cohort sampled during active COVID-19.

The chain joins TRBV10-1 to TRBJ2-1; 11 nucleotides match TRBD2. CDR3 length equals 15 residues. The trim removed 6 bases at V and 3 bases at J, leaving 4 bases unmatched. The germline CDR1 and CDR2 sequences are WNHNN and SYGVQD (reference sequence). The CDR3 DNA reads TGCGCCAGCAGCGTGACTAGCGGGATCTACAATGAGCAGTTCTTC. Its protein product is CASSVTSGIYNEQFF.

CDR3 DNA sequence: TGTGCCAGCAGTCCTCCCAGCGTAGACTATGGCTACACCTTC. It specifies CASSPPSVDYGYTF. The rearrangement links TRBV6-5 to TRBJ1-2; D unresolved. The CDR3 runs 14 residues. Germline V gene data show CDR1 as MNHEY and CDR2 as SVGAGI. The V and J ends lost 5 bases and 3 bases respectively, with 13 bases between them.

The chain carries TRBV6-2 or TRBV6-3 and TRBJ1-2, with TRBD1 matching 8 bases. The trim removed 4 bases at V and 2 bases at J, leaving 6 bases unmatched. This CDR3 region has 15 residues. Germline loops: CDR1 MNHEY, CDR2 SVGEGT. CDR3 nucleotides: TGTGCCAGCAGTTCGCCGGACAGGGCCAACTATGGCTACACCTTC. Protein sequence: CASSSPDRANYGYTF.

The V call is TRBV10-3, the J call TRBJ1-1; perhaps TRBD1 as D (6 bases). The CDR3 covers 14 residues. Germline CDR1 reads ENHRY; CDR2 reads SYGVKD. Trimming cost V 3 bases and J 0 bases, with 8 bases left between them. Here the CDR3 DNA reads TGTGCCATCAGTGACAGGGGACTGAACACTGAAGCTTTCTTT. It translates to CAISDRGLNTEAFF.

V usage is TRBV5-1 and J usage is TRBJ2-1, with a possible D match to TRBD1 (5 bases). This CDR3 contains 13 residues. Per germline, CDR1 SGHRS and CDR2 YFSETQ. V was shortened by 2 bases and J by 9 bases, with 12 bases between the two germline ends. The CDR3 DNA is TGCGCCAGCAGCTTCGTGCCAGGGCTTGAGCAGTTCTTC. It specifies CASSFVPGLEQFF.

The rearrangement links TRBV6-5 to TRBJ2-3, with 10 bases identical to TRBD2. Germline V gene lookup returns CDR1 MNHEY and CDR2 SVGAGI. This CDR3 is built from 15 residues. The ends lost 2 bases at V and 2 bases at J; junction bases unmatched: 1. DNA of the CDR3: TGTGCCAGCAGTTACACTAGCGGGAACACAGATACGCAGTATTTT. It yields the protein CASSYTSGNTDTQYF.

The gene calls are TRBV4-3 and TRBJ1-4; 9 bases fit TRBD1. J lost 8 bases, V lost 0 bases, and 10 bases had no gene match. The CDR3 runs 17 residues. The germline gives CDR1 LGHNA, CDR2 YSLEER. CDR3 region: CASSQDRLRDRVEKLFF. CDR3 DNA sequence: TGCGCCAGCAGCCAAGATCGATTGAGGGACAGGGTCGAAAAACTGTTTTTT.

J is TRBJ2-1 and V is TRBV7-8; 9 nucleotides match TRBD2. This CDR3 is built from 18 residues. The ends lost 4 bases at V and 4 bases at J; junction bases unmatched: 14. Germline V gene data show CDR1 as SGHVS and CDR2 as FQNEAQ. The DNA for the CDR3 is TGTGCCAGCAGCTCGCGTTTTTTTAGCGGGAGTGTGTACAATGAGCAGTTCTTC. Translating gives CASSSRFFSGSVYNEQFF.

This chain links TRBV10-3 with TRBJ2-7, with D possibly being TRBD2 (6 bases). The germline V and J ends were trimmed by 4 bases and 4 bases, with 14 bases remaining between them. Germline CDR1 is ENHRY and CDR2 is SYGVKD. The CDR3 sequence is 14 residues long. CDR3 loop: CAISGRLDSYEQYF. The CDR3 DNA reads as TGTGCCATCAGTGGACGACTAGACTCTTACGAGCAGTACTTC.

This clone was seen more than once but under ten times. The DNA of the CDR3 is TGTGCCAGCAGCCAAGCCCCCCGGGGAGGCAATGAGCAGTTCTTC. Encoded protein: CASSQAPRGGNEQFF. The chain couples TRBV3-1 (or the pseudogene TRBV3-2) to TRBJ2-1; D is perhaps TRBD2 (6 bases). Germline V lookup: CDR1 LGHDT, CDR2 YNNKEL (reference sequence). V lost 1 base, J lost 6 bases, and 13 bases lay in between. The CDR3 is 15 residues long.

This clone was observed a handful of times. V gene TRBV12-3 or TRBV12-4 combines with J gene TRBJ1-5; D is undetermined. V was cut by 5 bases and J by 9 bases, with 11 bases left in between. This CDR3 has 12 amino acids. In nucleotides, the CDR3 is TGTGCCAGCAGTCCGCCGGGGTGGCCCCAGCATTTT. Translated, it gives CASSPPGWPQHF.

The gene calls are TRBV5-4 and TRBJ2-1, with 7 bases aligning to TRBD2. V was clipped by 3 bases and J by 6 bases; unmatched bases: 12. CDR3 size: 16 residues. The germline CDR1 and CDR2 sequences are SGHNT and YYREEE (reference sequence). In nucleotides, the CDR3 is TGTGCCAGCAGCTCCGCGCGGGGCGGGAGAGGCAATGAGCAGTTCTTC. This sequence encodes CASSSARGGRGNEQFF.

The rearrangement joins TRBV12-3 or TRBV12-4 to TRBJ2-7; weak D call: TRBD1 (5 bases). The CDR3 has 12 amino acids. V lost 5 bases and J 6 bases, leaving 11 bases between the germline ends. The CDR3 loop reads CASSQGVLEQYF. The CDR3 DNA sequence: TGTGCCAGCAGTCAAGGGGTTCTCGAGCAGTACTTC.

This clone was detected only once. The chain uses TRBV7-8 and TRBJ1-1; 8 nucleotides match TRBD1. CDR3 length: 14 amino acids. Germline V lookup: CDR1 SGHVS, CDR2 FQNEAQ. Trimming cost V 3 bases and J 4 bases; bases outside gene matches: 4. The CDR3 DNA reads TGTGCCAGCAGCTTCCCTGGACAGGGCACTGAAGCTTTCTTT. Residues: CASSFPGQGTEAFF.

This clone was counted once. CDR3 DNA: TGTGCCAGCAGCCCCGGACAGTTCGGGGAGCTGTTTTTT. This encodes CASSPGQFGELFF. The genes are TRBV6-4 and TRBJ2-2, with D tentatively TRBD1 (6 bases). Germline values: CDR1 MRHNA, CDR2 SNTAGT. This CDR3 spans 13 amino acids. The ends were cut back, 6 bases at V and 7 bases at J, with 12 bases in the middle.

The chain uses TRBV30 and TRBJ2-5; TRBD1 matches at 9 bases. With 3 bases clipped from V and 5 bases from J, the junction kept 13 bases outside the gene matches. This CDR3 comprises 16 residues. Germline CDR1 GTSNPN, CDR2 SVGIG (reference sequence). The CDR3 region is CAWRSLTGGAGETQYF. The CDR3 DNA sequence: TGTGCCTGGAGGTCCCTCACAGGGGGCGCCGGGGAGACCCAGTACTTC.

V is TRBV3-1 (or the pseudogene TRBV3-2) and J is TRBJ1-3; no clear D gene. Trimming removed 3 bases at V and 0 bases at J, with 6 bases between. Germline CDR1 LGHDT, CDR2 YNNKEL (reference sequence). The CDR3 totals 14 residues. The CDR3 nucleotides read TGTGCCAGCAGCCAGGGCCACTCTGGAAACACCATATATTTT. Residues: CASSQGHSGNTIYF.